This TCR beta chain was observed in a study of blood T cell repertoires in COVID-19. From germline, CDR1 is DFQATT and CDR2 SNEGSKA (reference sequence). The CDR3 is 14 amino acids. Trimming pared 3 bases from V and 0 bases from J, leaving 9 bases between. Using immunoSEQ multiplex PCR, the repertoire was profiled, and TCRdb retains in-frame clones only, with some absent. The data show about 210,000 clones, with 84% seen just once and over 6.5% held by the top ten. V is TRBV20-1 and J is TRBJ1-3; D gene unclear. This clonotype was obtained from a woman aged 80 or older with COVID-19, enrolled during active disease. The sequenced sample consisted of peripheral blood. CDR3 nucleotide sequence: TGCAGTGCTAGTTTCAGTGACTCTGGAAACACCATATATTTT. Translating gives CSASFSDSGNTIYF.